Presented here are 5 T cell receptor beta chains from one specimen sequenced in a study of blood T cell repertoires in COVID-19. Using immunoSEQ multiplex PCR, the repertoire was profiled, and TCRdb retains in-frame clones only, with some absent. The sample shows fewer than 300,000 clones, 84% of them seen only once. The specimen sequenced was peripheral blood. The source of these receptors is a person between 70 and 80 years old with COVID-19, enrolled during active disease.

This clone appeared once. The gene calls are TRBV5-1 and TRBJ2-1, with 15 nucleotides matching TRBD2. The CDR3 is 16 amino acids. Trimming removed 3 bases from V and 7 bases from J; junction bases left unmatched: 5. Germline assignment: CDR1 SGHRS and CDR2 YFSETQ. The CDR3 sequence is CASSYGTSGGRNEQFF. The CDR3 DNA is TGCGCCAGCAGCTACGGGACTAGCGGGGGGCGTAATGAGCAGTTCTTC.

This clone was observed a few times. V usage is TRBV2 and J usage is TRBJ1-3; D remains unclear. CDR1 and CDR2 from the germline V gene are SNHLY and FYNNEI. This CDR3 is built from 14 residues. V was shortened by 3 bases and J by 0 bases, with 6 bases between the two germline ends. In DNA, the CDR3 is TGTGCCAGCAGTGACGAGAGCTCTGGAAACACCATATATTTT. Translating it yields CASSDESSGNTIYF. Full variable domain (rest looked up from reference TRBV2 and TRBJ1-3): EPEVTQTPSHQVTQMGQEVILRCVPISNHLYFYWYRQILGQKVEFLVSFYNNEISEKSEIFDDQFSVERPDGSNFTLKIRSTKLEDSAMYFCASSDESSGNTIYFGEGSWLTVV.

The chain's CDR3 is CASSPRLAGGAGELFF. In DNA form, the CDR3 reads TGTGCCAGCAGCCCCCGACTAGCGGGGGGCGCCGGGGAGCTGTTTTTT. The chain couples TRBV9 to TRBJ2-2, with TRBD2 identical over 13 bases. CDR3 size: 16 residues. J was trimmed by 6 bases and V by 4 bases; bases with no gene match: 6. The germline CDR1 and CDR2 sequences are SGDLS and YYNGEE. The complete variable domain, with remaining parts taken from reference TRBV9 and TRBJ2-2, reads DSGVTQTPKHLITATGQRVTLRCSPRSGDLSVYWYQQSLDQGLQFLIQYYNGEERAKGNILERFSAQQFPDLHSELNLSSLELGDSALYFCASSPRLAGGAGELFFGEGSRLTVL.

The genes are TRBV28 and TRBJ1-2, with D possibly being TRBD1 (6 bases). Germline V gene data show CDR1 as MDHEN and CDR2 as SYDVKM. Between the trimmed V and J ends, which lost 10 bases and 4 bases, there was a span of 13 bases. The CDR3 totals 12 residues. CDR3 amino acids: CATNQGGYGYTF. The CDR3 coding sequence is TGTGCCACCAACCAAGGGGGCTATGGCTACACCTTC.

The chain links TRBV5-6 to TRBJ2-3; tentative D call: TRBD2 (5 bases). V was cut by 4 bases and J by 2 bases, with 8 bases left in between. Germline CDR1 reads SGHDT; CDR2 reads YYEEEE. The CDR3 totals 13 residues. Here the CDR3 DNA reads TGTGCCAGCAGCCAGCGGTTCACAGATACGCAGTATTTT. Encoded protein: CASSQRFTDTQYF.